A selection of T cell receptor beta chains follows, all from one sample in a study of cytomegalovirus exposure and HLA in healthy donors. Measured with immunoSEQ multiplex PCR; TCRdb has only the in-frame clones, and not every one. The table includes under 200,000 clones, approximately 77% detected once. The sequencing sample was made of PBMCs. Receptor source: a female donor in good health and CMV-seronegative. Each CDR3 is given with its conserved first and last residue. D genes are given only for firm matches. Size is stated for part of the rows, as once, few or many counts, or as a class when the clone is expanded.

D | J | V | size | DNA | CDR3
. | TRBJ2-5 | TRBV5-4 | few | TGTGCCAGCAGCTTGGGGACAGAAGAGACCCAGTACTTC | CASSLGTEETQYF
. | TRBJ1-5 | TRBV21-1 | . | TGTGCCAGCAGTATAACAGGGGATAGCAATCAGCCCCAGCATTTT | CASSITGDSNQPQHF
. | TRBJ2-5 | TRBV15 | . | TGTGCCACCGGTGGACAAAGAGAGACCCAGTACTTC | CATGGQRETQYF
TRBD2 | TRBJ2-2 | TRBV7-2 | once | TGTGCCAGCAGCTTAGAGGCCAGCGGGAGGGGAAGGGAGCTGTTTTTT | CASSLEASGRGRELFF
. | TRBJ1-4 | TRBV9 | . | TGTGCCAGCAGCGTAGCATCCCCAAGCGAAAAACTGTTTTTT | CASSVASPSEKLFF
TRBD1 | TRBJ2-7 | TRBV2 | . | TGTGCCAGCAGCCTAGGACAGGGGGCCTACGAGCAGTACTTC | CASSLGQGAYEQYF
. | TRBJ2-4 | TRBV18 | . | TGTGCCAGCTCTCTCTCCCCCTCGCCGGGGTATCAGTACTTC | CASSLSPSPGYQYF
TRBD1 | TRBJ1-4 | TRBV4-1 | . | TGCGCCAGCAGCCAAAGGGGGACAGGGGGCGCGAATGAAAAACTGTTTTTT | CASSQRGTGGANEKLFF
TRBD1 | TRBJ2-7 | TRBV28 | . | TGTGCCAGCAGTGGTCCAGGGGGCGTCTACGAGCAGTACTTC | CASSGPGGVYEQYF
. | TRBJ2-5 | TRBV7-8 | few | TGTGCCAGCAGCTTAAGCGGAGGTCAAGAGACCCAGTACTTC | CASSLSGGQETQYF
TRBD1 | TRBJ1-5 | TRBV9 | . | TGTGCCAGCAGCCCCGGGACAGGGCGGTCTCAGCCCCAGCATTTT | CASSPGTGRSQPQHF
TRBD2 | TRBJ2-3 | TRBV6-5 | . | TGTGCCAGCAGAGGACTAGCGGGAAGGGGAGATACGCAGTATTTT | CASRGLAGRGDTQYF